This is a list of T cell receptor beta chains from one sample in a study of tumor and adjacent non-tumor tissue in lung cancer. One entry per CDR3 protein, called by TCRdb with MiXCR from the multiplex PCR reads. The sample carries approximately 79,000 distinct CDR3 sequences, less than 85% recorded once. The sample was distant non-tumor lung tissue. The origin of the receptors is a man between 65 and 79 years old with non-small cell lung cancer. The CDR3 runs from the conserved cysteine through the conserved F or W. Each record gives: CDR3 protein, CDR3 DNA, D gene, V gene, J gene, clone size. The D gene is left open where the match is weak. Clone size, where shown, is once, few, many, or a class for clones that have expanded.

CASSYGQEYNKQFF	TGCGCCAGCAGTTACGGTCAGGAGTACAATAAGCAGTTCTTC	NA	TRBV6-2/TRBV6-3	TRBJ2-1	once
CDSRGQCRTEAFF	TGTGACAGCAGAGGACAGTGTAGGACTGAAGCTTTCTTT	NA	TRBV11-3	TRBJ1-1	NA
CASRIHWDKNSPLHF	TGTGCCAGCAGAATCCACTGGGACAAAAATTCACCCCTCCACTTT	NA	TRBV6-5	TRBJ1-6	NA
CDSCESSFTQYF	TGTGACAGCTGTGAATCCAGTTTTACGCAATATTTT	NA	TRBV6-1	TRBJ2-3	NA
CASCPLTSGKNNEQFF	TGTGCCAGTTGTCCGCTAACTAGCGGCAAAAACAATGAGCAGTTCTTC	TRBD2	TRBV11-1	TRBJ2-1	NA
CANSMRGRIEAFF	TGCGCCAACAGTATGAGGGGGAGGATTGAAGCTTTCTTT	NA	TRBV10-2	TRBJ1-1	once
CASSPGTAEQETQYF	TGTGCCAGCAGCCCTGGGACAGCTGAGCAAGAGACCCAGTACTTC	TRBD1	TRBV11-2	TRBJ2-5	NA
CSLRVGYEQYF	TGCAGCCTTAGGGTCGGGTACGAGCAGTACTTC	NA	TRBV29-1	TRBJ2-7	NA
CANNLYGYGYTF	TGTGCCAACAACTTATACGGATATGGCTACACCTTC	NA	TRBV11-1	TRBJ1-2	NA
CASSFGGNTDTQYF	TGTGCCAGCAGCTTTGGCGGGAACACAGATACGCAGTATTTT	NA	TRBV11-3	TRBJ2-3	medium-sized
CNVAWTTPYTQYF	TGCAACGTTGCGTGGACCACTCCATATACGCAGTATTTT	NA	TRBV29-1	TRBJ2-3	NA
CAISDGVREKLSF	TGTGCCATCAGCGATGGAGTTCGTGAAAAACTGTCTTTT	NA	TRBV10-3	TRBJ1-4	NA
CRAIGRTADTQYF	TGCAGAGCTATAGGAAGGACCGCAGATACGCAGTATTTT	NA	TRBV20-1	TRBJ2-3	NA
CARSPRQGVTDTQYF	TGCGCCAGAAGCCCAAGACAGGGAGTCACAGATACGCAGTATTTT	TRBD1	TRBV11-3	TRBJ2-3	NA
CASSLAGQPQNF	TGTGCCAGCAGTCTCGCTGGCCAGCCCCAGAATTTT	NA	TRBV12-3/TRBV12-4	TRBJ1-5	NA
CASNPDGANTGELFF	TGTGCCAGCAATCCAGACGGTGCGAACACCGGGGAGCTGTTTTTT	NA	TRBV25-1	TRBJ2-2	NA
CVRSPPANTEAFF	TGTGTCAGGAGCCCCCCGGCAAACACTGAAGCTTTCTTT	NA	TRBV11-3	TRBJ1-1	NA
CASRPGVPNTGELFF	TGTGCCAGCAGACCCGGGGTACCGAACACCGGGGAACTGTTTTTT	NA	TRBV11-2	TRBJ2-2	NA
CTSSLGGIYEQYF	TGTACCAGCAGTTTGGGGGGGATTTACGAGCAGTACTTC	TRBD2	TRBV27	TRBJ2-7	NA
CAGSPGRTEQYF	TGTGCCGGCAGTCCGGGTAGGACAGAGCAGTACTTC	NA	TRBV11-2	TRBJ2-7	NA
CSAKRGGNNEQFF	TGCAGTGCTAAACGGGGCGGGAACAATGAGCAGTTCTTC	NA	TRBV20-1	TRBJ2-1	NA
CSVGRVADPDYGYIF	TGCAGCGTTGGAAGGGTGGCGGACCCAGACTATGGCTACATCTTC	NA	TRBV29-1	TRBJ1-2	NA
CANSRTLAGEGDKQYF	TGCGCCAACAGCCGGACACTAGCAGGAGAGGGGGACAAACAGTACTTC	NA	TRBV4-1	TRBJ2-7	NA
CSSWGTNPDHYF	TGCAGCTCCTGGGGGACGAATCCCGACCACTACTTC	NA	TRBV29-1	TRBJ2-7	NA
CASSTRLADSTDTQYF	TGCGCCAGCAGCACACGACTAGCGGACAGCACAGATACGCAGTATTTT	TRBD2	TRBV4-1	TRBJ2-3	NA
CASRYSAHGVGQPQHF	TGTGCCAGCCGTTACTCGGCGCACGGCGTGGGTCAGCCCCAGCATTTT	NA	TRBV6-2/TRBV6-3	TRBJ1-5	NA
CASRQDGTNYGYAF	TGTGCCAGCAGACAAGACGGTACTAACTATGGCTACGCCTTC	NA	TRBV4-2	TRBJ1-2	NA
CASRLENRAGTEDFF	TGTGCCAGCCGCTTAGAGAATCGGGCGGGGACTGAAGATTTCTTT	NA	TRBV11-1	TRBJ1-1	NA
CASSERLEGSISNEKLFF	TGTGCCAGCAGTGAACGGCTGGAGGGCTCAATCTCGAATGAAAAACTGTTTTTT	NA	TRBV25-1	TRBJ1-4	many
CASTSPGTATDTLYF	TGTGCCAGTACAAGCCCCGGGACAGCCACAGATACGCTGTATTTT	TRBD1	TRBV6-2/TRBV6-3	TRBJ2-3	NA
CASSPRQGASGKLFF	TGTGCCAGCAGCCCGCGACAGGGGGCGAGTGGAAAACTGTTTTTT	TRBD1	TRBV7-8	TRBJ1-4	NA